This T cell receptor beta chain was captured in a study of CD8+CD57+ T cells in acquired aplastic anemia. Overall study context: Across the sorted CD4+ and CD8+ cells, DNA amounts averaged roughly 3 ug.

This clonotype was seen a single time. Its antigen is as yet unknown. This CDR3 region has 13 residues. Trimming left V 0 bases short and J 4 bases short, with 8 bases between. Germline V gives CDR1 SGHDT, CDR2 YYEEEE. CDR3 and TCR beta VDJ profiling relied on genomic DNA as the template. TCRdb reanalysed the reads using MiXCR and keeps one entry per CDR3 protein. This sample yields 50,000 to 65,000 distinct CDR3 sequences, of which just over 55% are seen a single time; 16% belongs to the top ten. Patients who underwent sequencing had shown CD8+CD57+ cell expansion by flow cytometry. Whole-study results and caveats: The number of CD8+ CDR3 sequences shared by patients and controls was twenty-nine.

V is TRBV5-6 and J is TRBJ2-7; TRBD1 is a possible D gene (5 bases). The TCR comes from a human donor with aplastic anemia. The sample was sorted CD4+, CD8+, or CD8+CD57+ T cells (not recorded which) from PBMCs. The chain's CDR3 is CASSLAAGYEQYF. The CDR3 DNA sequence: TGTGCCAGCAGCTTGGCGGCAGGGTACGAGCAGTACTTC.